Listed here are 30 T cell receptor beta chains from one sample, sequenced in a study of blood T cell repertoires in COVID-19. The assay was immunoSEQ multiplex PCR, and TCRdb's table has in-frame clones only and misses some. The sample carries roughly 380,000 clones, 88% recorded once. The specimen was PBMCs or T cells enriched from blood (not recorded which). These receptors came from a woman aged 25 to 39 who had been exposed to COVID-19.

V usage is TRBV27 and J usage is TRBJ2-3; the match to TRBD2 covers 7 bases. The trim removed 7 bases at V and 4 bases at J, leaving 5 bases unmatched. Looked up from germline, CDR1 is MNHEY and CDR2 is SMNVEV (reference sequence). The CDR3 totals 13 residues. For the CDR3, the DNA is TGTGCCAGCACACGCGGGAGCGCAGATACGCAGTATTTT. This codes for CASTRGSADTQYF.

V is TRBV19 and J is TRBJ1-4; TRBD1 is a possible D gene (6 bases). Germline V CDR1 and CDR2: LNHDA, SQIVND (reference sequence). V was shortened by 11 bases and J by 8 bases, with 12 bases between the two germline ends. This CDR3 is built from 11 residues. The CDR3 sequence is CAVRRGEKLFF. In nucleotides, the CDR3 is TGTGCCGTCAGAAGGGGGGAAAAACTGTTTTTT.

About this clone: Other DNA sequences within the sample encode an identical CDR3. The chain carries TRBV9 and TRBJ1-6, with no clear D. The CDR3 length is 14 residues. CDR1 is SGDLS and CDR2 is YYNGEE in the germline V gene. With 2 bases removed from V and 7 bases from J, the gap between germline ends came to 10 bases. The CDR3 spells CASSVGGTNSPLHF. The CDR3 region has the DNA TGTGCCAGCAGCGTGGGAGGTACCAATTCACCCCTCCACTTT.

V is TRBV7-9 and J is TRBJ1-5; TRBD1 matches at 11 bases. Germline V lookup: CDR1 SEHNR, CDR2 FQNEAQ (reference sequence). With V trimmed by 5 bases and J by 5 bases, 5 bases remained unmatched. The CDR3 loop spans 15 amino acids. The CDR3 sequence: CASSPDRGLDQPQHF. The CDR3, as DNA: TGTGCCAGCAGCCCGGACAGGGGGCTTGATCAGCCCCAGCATTTT.

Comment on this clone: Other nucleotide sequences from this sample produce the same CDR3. The chain's CDR3 is CASSQEGGNTEAFF. CDR3 sequence (DNA): TGTGCCAGCAGCCAAGAGGGAGGGAACACTGAAGCTTTCTTT. The chain has TRBV3-1 (or the pseudogene TRBV3-2) and TRBJ1-1; D is unclear. V lost 0 bases to trimming and J lost 1 base, with 6 bases between them. The CDR3 has 14 residues. Germline V CDR1 and CDR2: LGHDT, YNNKEL (reference sequence).

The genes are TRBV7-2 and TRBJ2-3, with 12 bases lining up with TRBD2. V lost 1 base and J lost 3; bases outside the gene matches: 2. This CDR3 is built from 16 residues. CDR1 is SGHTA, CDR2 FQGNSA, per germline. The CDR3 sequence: CASSLGLAGGTDTQYF. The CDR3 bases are TGTGCCAGCAGCTTAGGGCTAGCGGGAGGGACAGATACGCAGTATTTT.

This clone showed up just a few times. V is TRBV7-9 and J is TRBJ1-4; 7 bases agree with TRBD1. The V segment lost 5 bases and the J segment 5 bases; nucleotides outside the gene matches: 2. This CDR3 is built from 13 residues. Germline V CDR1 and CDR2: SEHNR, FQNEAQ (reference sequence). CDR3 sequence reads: CASSAGGNEKLFF. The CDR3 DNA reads TGTGCCAGCAGCGCAGGGGGGAATGAAAAACTGTTTTTT.

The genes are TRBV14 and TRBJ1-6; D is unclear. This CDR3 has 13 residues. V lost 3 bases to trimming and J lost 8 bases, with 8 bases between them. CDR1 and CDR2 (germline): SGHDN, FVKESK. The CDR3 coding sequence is TGTGCCAGCAGCCAGCGGTTCTATTCACCCCTCCACTTT. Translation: CASSQRFYSPLHF. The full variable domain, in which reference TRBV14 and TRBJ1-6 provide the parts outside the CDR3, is EAGVTQFPSHSVIEKGQTVTLRCDPISGHDNLYWYRRVMGKEIKFLLHFVKESKQDESGMPNNRFLAERTGGTYSTLKVQPAELEDSGVYFCASSQRFYSPLHFGNGTRLTVT.

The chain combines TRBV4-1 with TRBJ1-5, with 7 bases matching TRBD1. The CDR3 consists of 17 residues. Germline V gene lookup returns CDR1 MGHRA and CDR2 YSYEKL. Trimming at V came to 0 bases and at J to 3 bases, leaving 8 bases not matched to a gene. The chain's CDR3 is CASSQERTGTYNQPQHF. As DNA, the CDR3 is TGCGCCAGCAGCCAAGAGAGGACAGGAACCTACAATCAGCCCCAGCATTTT.

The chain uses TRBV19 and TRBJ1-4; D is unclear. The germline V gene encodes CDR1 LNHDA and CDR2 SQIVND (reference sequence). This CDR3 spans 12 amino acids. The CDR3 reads CASAGTREKLFF. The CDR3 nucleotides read TGTGCATCGGCGGGTACTCGCGAAAAACTGTTTTTT.

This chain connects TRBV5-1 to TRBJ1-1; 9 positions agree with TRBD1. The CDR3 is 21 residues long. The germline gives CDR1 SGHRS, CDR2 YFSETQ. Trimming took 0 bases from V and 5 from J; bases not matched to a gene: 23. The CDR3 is CASSLGGGGGQGRGFKTEAFF. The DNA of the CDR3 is TGCGCCAGCAGCTTGGGAGGGGGTGGCGGACAGGGGCGCGGGTTCAAGACTGAAGCTTTCTTT.

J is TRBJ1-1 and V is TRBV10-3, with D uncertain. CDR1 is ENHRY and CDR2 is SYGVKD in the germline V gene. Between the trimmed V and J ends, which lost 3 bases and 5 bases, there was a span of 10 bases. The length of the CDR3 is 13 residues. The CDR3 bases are TGTGCCATCAGTGATTTCCGGGATACTGAAGCTTTCTTT. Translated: CAISDFRDTEAFF.

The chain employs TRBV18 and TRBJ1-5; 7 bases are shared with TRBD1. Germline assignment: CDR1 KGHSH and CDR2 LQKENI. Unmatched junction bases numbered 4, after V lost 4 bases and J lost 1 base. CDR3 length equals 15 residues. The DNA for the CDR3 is TGTGCCAGCTCACTCGAACAGGGGAGCAATCAGCCCCAGCATTTT. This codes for CASSLEQGSNQPQHF. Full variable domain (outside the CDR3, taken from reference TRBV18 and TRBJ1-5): NAGVMQNPRHLVRRRGQEARLRCSPMKGHSHVYWYRQLPEEGLKFMVYLQKENIIDESGMPKERFSAEFPKEGPSILRIQQVVRGDSAAYFCASSLEQGSNQPQHFGDGTRLSIL.

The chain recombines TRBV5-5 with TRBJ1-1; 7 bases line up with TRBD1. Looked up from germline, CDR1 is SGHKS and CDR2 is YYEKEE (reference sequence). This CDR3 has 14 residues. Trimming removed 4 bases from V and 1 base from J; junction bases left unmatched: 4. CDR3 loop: CASSRGQPNTEAFF. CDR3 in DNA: TGTGCCAGCAGCCGGGGACAGCCGAACACTGAAGCTTTCTTT.

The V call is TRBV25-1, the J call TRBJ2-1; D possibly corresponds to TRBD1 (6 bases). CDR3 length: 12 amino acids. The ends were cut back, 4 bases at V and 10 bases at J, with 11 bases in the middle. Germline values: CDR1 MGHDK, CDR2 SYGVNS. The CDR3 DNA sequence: TGTGCCAGCAGTGGCGCCGGGACAGAGCAGTTCTTC. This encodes CASSGAGTEQFF.

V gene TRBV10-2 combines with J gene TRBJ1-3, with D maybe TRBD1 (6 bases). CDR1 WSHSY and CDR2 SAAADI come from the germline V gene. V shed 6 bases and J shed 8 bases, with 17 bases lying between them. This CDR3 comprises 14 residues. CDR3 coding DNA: TGCGCCAGCAGCGAGGGACACGCCGGAGACACCATATATTTT. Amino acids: CASSEGHAGDTIYF.

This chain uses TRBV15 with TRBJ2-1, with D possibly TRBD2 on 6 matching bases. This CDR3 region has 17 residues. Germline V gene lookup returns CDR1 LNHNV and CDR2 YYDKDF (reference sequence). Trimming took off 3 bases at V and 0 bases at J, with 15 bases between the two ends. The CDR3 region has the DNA TGTGCCACCAGCAGGGATTCTAGCGCGAGCTCCTACAATGAGCAGTTCTTC. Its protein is CATSRDSSASSYNEQFF.

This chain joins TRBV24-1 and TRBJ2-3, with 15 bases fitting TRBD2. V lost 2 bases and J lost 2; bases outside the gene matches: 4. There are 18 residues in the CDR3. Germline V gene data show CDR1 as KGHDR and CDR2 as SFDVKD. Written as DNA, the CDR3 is TGTGCCACCAGTGATTCGGGACTAGCGGGAGGACCCACAGATACGCAGTATTTT. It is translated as CATSDSGLAGGPTDTQYF.

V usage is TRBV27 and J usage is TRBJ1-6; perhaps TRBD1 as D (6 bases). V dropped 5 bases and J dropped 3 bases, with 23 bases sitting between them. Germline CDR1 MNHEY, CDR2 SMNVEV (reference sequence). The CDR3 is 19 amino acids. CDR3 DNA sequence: TGTGCCAGCAGTCATCTCTCTACCACAGGACAGTACTATAATTCACCCCTCCACTTT. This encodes CASSHLSTTGQYYNSPLHF.

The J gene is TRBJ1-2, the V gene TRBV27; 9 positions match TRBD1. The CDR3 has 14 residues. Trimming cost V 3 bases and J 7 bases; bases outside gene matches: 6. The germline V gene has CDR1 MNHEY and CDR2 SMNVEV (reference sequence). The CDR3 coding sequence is TGTGCCAGCAGTTTCCGGACAGGGGTCGGTGGCTACACCTTC. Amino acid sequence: CASSFRTGVGGYTF.

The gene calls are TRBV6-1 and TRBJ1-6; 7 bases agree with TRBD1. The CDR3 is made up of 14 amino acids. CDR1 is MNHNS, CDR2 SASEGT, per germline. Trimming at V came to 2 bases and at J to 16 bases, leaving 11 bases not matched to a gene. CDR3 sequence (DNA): TGTGCCAGCAGTGAAACAGGGGCCCTGGCTACTCTCCACTTT. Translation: CASSETGALATLHF.

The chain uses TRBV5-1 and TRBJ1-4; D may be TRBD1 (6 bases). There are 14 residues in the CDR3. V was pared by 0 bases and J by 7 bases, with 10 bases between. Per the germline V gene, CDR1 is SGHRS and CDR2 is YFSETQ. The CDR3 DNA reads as TGCGCCAGCAGCTTGGATACAGGGCCTGAAAAACTGTTTTTT. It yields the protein CASSLDTGPEKLFF.

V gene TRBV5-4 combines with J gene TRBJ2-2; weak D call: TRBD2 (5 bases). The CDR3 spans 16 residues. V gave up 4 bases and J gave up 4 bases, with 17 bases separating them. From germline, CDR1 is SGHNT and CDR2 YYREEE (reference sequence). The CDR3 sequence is CASSPRPHEGTGELFF. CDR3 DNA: TGTGCCAGCAGCCCGCGGCCCCATGAGGGCACCGGGGAGCTGTTTTTT.

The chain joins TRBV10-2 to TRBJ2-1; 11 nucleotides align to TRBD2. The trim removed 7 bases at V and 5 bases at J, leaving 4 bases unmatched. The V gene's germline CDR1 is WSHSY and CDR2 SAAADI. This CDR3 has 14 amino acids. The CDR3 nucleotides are TGCGCCAGCAACCCGGGACTAGCGGACAATGAGCAGTTCTTC. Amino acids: CASNPGLADNEQFF.

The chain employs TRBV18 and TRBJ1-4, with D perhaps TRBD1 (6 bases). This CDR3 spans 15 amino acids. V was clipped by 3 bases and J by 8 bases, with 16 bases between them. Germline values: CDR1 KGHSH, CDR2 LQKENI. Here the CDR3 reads CASSPSQGWVEKLFF. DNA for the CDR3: TGTGCCAGCTCACCTTCACAGGGCTGGGTCGAAAAACTGTTTTTT.

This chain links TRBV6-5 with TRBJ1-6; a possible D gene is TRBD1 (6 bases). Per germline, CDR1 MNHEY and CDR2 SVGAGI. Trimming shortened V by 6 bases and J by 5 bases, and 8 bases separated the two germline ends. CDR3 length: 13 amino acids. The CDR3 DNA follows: TGTGCCAGCAGAAGACAGGATAATTCACCCCTCCACTTT. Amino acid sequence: CASRRQDNSPLHF.

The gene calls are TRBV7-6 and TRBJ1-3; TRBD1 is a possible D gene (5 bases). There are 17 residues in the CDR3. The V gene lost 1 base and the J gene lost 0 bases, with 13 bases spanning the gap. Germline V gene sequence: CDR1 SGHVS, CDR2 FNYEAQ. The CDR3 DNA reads TGTGCCAGCAGCTTAGTTGCGGGGACCGACTCTGGAAACACCATATATTTT. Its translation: CASSLVAGTDSGNTIYF.

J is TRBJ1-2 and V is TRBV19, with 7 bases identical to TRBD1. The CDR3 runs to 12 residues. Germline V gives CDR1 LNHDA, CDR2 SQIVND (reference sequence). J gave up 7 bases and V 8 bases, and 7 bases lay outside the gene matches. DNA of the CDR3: TGTGCCAGTGCCGACAGGGCCGGTGGCTACACCTTC. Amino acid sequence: CASADRAGGYTF.

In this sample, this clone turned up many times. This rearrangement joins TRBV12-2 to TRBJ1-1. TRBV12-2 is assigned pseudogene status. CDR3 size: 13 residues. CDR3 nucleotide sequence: TGTGCAAGTCGCGAAACCGGGCGGGGTGAAGCTTTCTTT. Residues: CASRETGRGEAFF.

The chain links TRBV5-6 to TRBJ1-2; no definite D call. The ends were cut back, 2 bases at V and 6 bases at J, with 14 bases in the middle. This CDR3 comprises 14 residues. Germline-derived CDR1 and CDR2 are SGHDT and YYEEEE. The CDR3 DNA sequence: TGTGCCAGCAGCTTATACTACCGGAGCGATGGCTACACCTTC. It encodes CASSLYYRSDGYTF.